The entry that follows covers one T cell receptor beta chain sequence. In its sample, this clonotype was seen a few times. Its antigen is not yet known. A read error may explain this, as a much larger clone is one base away. Lymph node samples came from the axillary draining lymph nodes of breast cancer patients. This specimen comes from a study of breast tumors, draining lymph nodes, adjacent tissues (dated by TCRdb to 2016 to 2017). For the wider study: TCR beta repertoires were compared across tumor, adjacent nontumor tissue and axillary lymph nodes obtained from breast cancer patients. The study was designed to assess the relationships and possible T-cell exchange between tumor, surrounding tissue and draining lymph node repertoires in human breast cancer.

The full study reports these points: In luminal-like breast cancer, tumor and nontumor tissue repertoires resembled each other significantly more than in basal-like breast cancer. Tumors showed preferential V and J gene usage, and their T-cell repertoire diversity fell below that of lymph nodes yet above that of nontumor tissue. The study presented the conclusion that tumor T cells originate in lymph nodes as consistent with a hypothesis, not as something directly demonstrated. The data were considered consistent with the idea that most tumor T cells come from the lymph node and then expand in tumor tissue.

From the cysteine up to the phenylalanine, the CDR3 has a length of 14 residues. Here the CDR3 DNA is all that survives: 42 bases in frame from base 1. TCRdb shows the sequencer as Illumina HiSeq 2000. TCR beta chain libraries were generated by multiplex PCR amplification. The amplified TCR beta chain products were analyzed by high-throughput sequencing. The public reads were run again by TCRdb, first through fastp at Q25 and then through MiXCR, and only productive beta chains were kept. Each record represents a unique CDR3 protein, reported with the most common genes and DNA among its rows. This sample holds about 130,000 distinct CDR3 sequences; 20% to 25% were observed only once. The ten largest clones take up 2.2% of the sample.

The chain was built from TRBV12-3 or TRBV12-4 and TRBJ2-1; TRBD2 aligns with 9 central bases. The sequence was obtained from a female donor with breast cancer. Some clones in this sample may be carry-over from other donors' samples. Input material: axillary lymph node tissue. The DNA sequence reads TGTGCCAGCAGTTGGCTAGCGGGGACCAATGAGCAGCTCTTC. Translated, it reads CASSWLAGTNEQLF.